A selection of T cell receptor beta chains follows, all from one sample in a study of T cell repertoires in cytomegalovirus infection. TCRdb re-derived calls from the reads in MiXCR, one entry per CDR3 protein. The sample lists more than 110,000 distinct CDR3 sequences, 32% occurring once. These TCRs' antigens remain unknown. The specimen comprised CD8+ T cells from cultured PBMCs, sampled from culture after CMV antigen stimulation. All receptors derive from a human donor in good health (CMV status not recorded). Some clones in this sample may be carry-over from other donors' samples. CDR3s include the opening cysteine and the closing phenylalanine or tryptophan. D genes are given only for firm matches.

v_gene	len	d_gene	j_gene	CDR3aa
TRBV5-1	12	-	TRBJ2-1	CASSPVSGEQFF
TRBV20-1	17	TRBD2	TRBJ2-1	CSASGGLAGDSYNEQFF
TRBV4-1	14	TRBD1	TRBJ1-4	CASGTGTGHEKLFF
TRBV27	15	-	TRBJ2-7	CASSLKGRFLDEQYF
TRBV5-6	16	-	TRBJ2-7	CASSLEVGPDSSEQYF
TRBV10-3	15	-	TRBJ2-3	CAIRDTQNYADTQYF
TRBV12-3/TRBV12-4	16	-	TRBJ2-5	CASSLATAWQEETQYF
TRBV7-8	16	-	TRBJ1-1	CASSLASRGGNTEAFF
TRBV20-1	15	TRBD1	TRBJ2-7	CSARDWGQGADEQYF
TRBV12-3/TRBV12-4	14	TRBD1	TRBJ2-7	CASSPDRAGYEQYF
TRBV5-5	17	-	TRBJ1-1	CASSFTLGLGVNTEAFF
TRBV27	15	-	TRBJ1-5	CASSLSFPSNQPQHF
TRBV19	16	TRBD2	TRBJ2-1	CASSPPGLAVYNEQFF
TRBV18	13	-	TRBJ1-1	CASSPDGRTEAFF
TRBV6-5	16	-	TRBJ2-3	CASSRGAPLYTDTQYF
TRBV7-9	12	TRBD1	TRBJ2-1	CASSSDRLEQFF
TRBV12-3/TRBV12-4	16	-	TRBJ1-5	CASSTAGDGEGQPQHF
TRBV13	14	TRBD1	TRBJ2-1	CASSPRQGVNEQFF
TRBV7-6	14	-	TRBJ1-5	CASSPSGGIQPQHF
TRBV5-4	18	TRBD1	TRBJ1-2	CASSRDRGPARRDYGYTF
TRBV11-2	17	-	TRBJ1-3	CASSLFRADISGNTIYF